What follows are 28 T cell receptor beta chains derived from one specimen sequenced in a study of T cells in Graves' hyperthyroidism and ophthalmopathy. It was RNA transcripts that yielded the amplified TCR beta CDR3 regions. With the HTBI primer set, the TCR CDR3 went through a first round of RT-PCR. TCRdb called the multiplex PCR reads again in MiXCR, with one record for every CDR3 protein. The table has around 560,000 distinct CDR3 sequences, 16% seen once. What was sequenced was blood. The receptors shown here come from a woman aged 18-35 years with Graves' hyperthyroidism.

The sample holds many counts of this clonotype. This chain joins TRBV3-1 and TRBJ2-7; TRBD1 or TRBD2 may be the D gene (7 bases each). The CDR3 has 18 amino acids. Deletions cut 4 bases from V and 2 bases from J, with 24 bases between. Per the germline V gene, CDR1 is LGHDT and CDR2 is YNNKEL (reference sequence). The CDR3 DNA is TGTGCCAGCAGCCCCTCCCTGAAGGTCGCAGGGGGGGCCTACGAGCAGTACTTC. As protein: CASSPSLKVAGGAYEQYF.

About this clonotype itself: Being one base from a much bigger clone, this may be a read error. This chain links TRBV27 with TRBJ1-1, with 9 bases lining up with TRBD1. V gave up 6 bases and J gave up 8 bases; unmatched junction bases: 7. The germline V gene encodes CDR1 MNHEY and CDR2 SMNVEV (reference sequence). CDR3 size: 13 residues. CDR3 DNA sequence: TGTGCCAGCAGCCCCGGCGGGACAGGGGAAGCTTTCTTT. It translates to CASSPGGTGEAFF.

The table lists this clonotype with a count of one. The rearrangement links TRBV30 to TRBJ1-5, with no clear D. Germline assignment: CDR1 GTSNPN and CDR2 SVGIG (reference sequence). The CDR3 has 17 amino acids. The germline V and J ends were trimmed by 2 bases and 0 bases, with 17 bases remaining between them. The CDR3 reads CAWSITGGPNSNQPQHF. The CDR3, as DNA: TGTGCCTGGAGTATAACCGGTGGACCTAATAGCAATCAGCCCCAGCATTTT.

V gene TRBV15 combines with J gene TRBJ2-7; tentative D call: TRBD2 (6 bases). The CDR3 length is 17 residues. Germline values: CDR1 LNHNV, CDR2 YYDKDF (reference sequence). The V end was cut by 5 bases, the J end by 0 bases, with 20 bases between. The CDR3 DNA follows: TGTGCCACCAGCGCCCCCCCCGGGGCGCGGGGCTCCTACGAGCAGTACTTC. Amino acid sequence: CATSAPPGARGSYEQYF. Looking up the rest from reference TRBV15 and TRBJ2-7 gives the full variable domain: DAMVIQNPRYQVTQFGKPVTLSCSQTLNHNVMYWYQQKSSQAPKLLFHYYDKDFNNEADTPDNFQSRRPNTSFCFLDIRSPGLGDTAMYLCATSAPPGARGSYEQYFGPGTRLTVT.

Comments on this clonotype: A single base separates this from a much larger clone, so it may be a read error. The genes are TRBV12-3 or TRBV12-4 and TRBJ1-3; the D is unclear. The CDR3 loop spans 12 amino acids. This CDR3 reads CAGSSGGNTIYF. The CDR3 DNA reads TGTGCCGGCAGCAGTGGTGGAAACACCATATATTTT.

This clonotype was seen a handful of times. This chain connects TRBV20-1 to TRBJ1-2; no clear D. The V gene lost 6 bases and the J gene lost 6 bases, with 11 bases spanning the gap. The germline V gene encodes CDR1 DFQATT and CDR2 SNEGSKA (reference sequence). The CDR3 consists of 11 residues. CDR3 DNA: TGCAGTGCGAGGACGTACCATGGCTACACCTTC. Its translation is CSARTYHGYTF.

This chain connects TRBV5-1 to TRBJ1-6; D not resolved. This CDR3 is built from 14 residues. From germline, CDR1 is SGHRS and CDR2 YFSETQ. V was trimmed by 0 bases and J by 7 bases, leaving 8 bases between them. This CDR3 reads CASSLAGLNSPLHF. The DNA of the CDR3 is TGCGCCAGCAGCTTGGCCGGCCTGAATTCACCCCTCCACTTT.

V gene TRBV6-4 combines with J gene TRBJ2-2; D possibly corresponds to TRBD1 (7 bases). Trimming stripped 0 bases from V and 6 bases from J, with 11 bases between. This CDR3 is built from 15 residues. The germline gives CDR1 MRHNA, CDR2 SNTAGT. The CDR3 coding sequence is TGTGCCAGCAGTGACTCAGACAGGGACTCCGGGGAGCTGTTTTTT. Translated: CASSDSDRDSGELFF.

The rearrangement uses TRBV28 and TRBJ1-3; D not resolved. Germline assignment: CDR1 MDHEN and CDR2 SYDVKM. Trimming took off 3 bases at V and 2 bases at J, with 14 bases between the two ends. The CDR3 sequence is 16 residues long. The CDR3 here is CASSFFSGSAGNTIYF. The CDR3 DNA follows: TGTGCCAGCAGTTTTTTTTCAGGCTCAGCTGGAAACACCATATATTTT. The whole variable domain, remainder taken from reference TRBV28 and TRBJ1-3, is DVKVTQSSRYLVKRTGEKVFLECVQDMDHENMFWYRQDPGLGLRLIYFSYDVKMKEKGDIPEGYSVSREKKERFSLILESASTNQTSMYLCASSFFSGSAGNTIYFGEGSWLTVV.

The chain combines TRBV4-1 with TRBJ1-2; 10 positions agree with TRBD1. Germline CDR1 and CDR2: MGHRA and YSYEKL. The CDR3 sequence is 17 residues long. The V and J ends lost 4 bases and 4 bases, in that order; junction bases with no gene match: 12. In nucleotides, the CDR3 is TGCGCCAGCAGCCGGGGACAGGGGACCCAATTGGGCTATGGCTACACCTTC. Its translation: CASSRGQGTQLGYGYTF.

This clonotype was observed many times. The chain couples TRBV12-3 or TRBV12-4 to TRBJ2-1; 8 positions match TRBD2. The trim removed 6 bases at V and 3 bases at J, leaving 4 bases unmatched. The CDR3 contains 14 residues. CDR3 protein: CASSKGLDYNEQFF. CDR3 bases: TGTGCCAGCAGCAAGGGACTAGACTACAATGAGCAGTTCTTC.

This clonotype was counted at least ten times. CDR3 sequence reads: CSATIRGYEQYF. The CDR3, as DNA: TGCAGTGCTACCATTCGGGGGTATGAGCAGTACTTC. This chain links TRBV20-1 with TRBJ2-7, with D possibly matching TRBD2 (6 bases). Trimming pared 4 bases from V and 7 bases from J, leaving 14 bases between. Germline lookup yields CDR1 DFQATT and CDR2 SNEGSKA (reference sequence). The CDR3 sequence is 12 residues long.

This clonotype was observed at least ten times. V usage is TRBV6-1 and J usage is TRBJ1-2; D ambiguous. This CDR3 comprises 12 residues. V shed 6 bases and J shed 0 bases, with 5 bases lying between them. CDR1 MNHNS and CDR2 SASEGT come from the germline V gene. This chain's CDR3 is CASRGPNYGYTF. The CDR3 DNA is TGTGCCAGCAGAGGGCCTAACTATGGCTACACCTTC.

This clonotype came up many times. V is TRBV11-3 and J is TRBJ2-2; D may be TRBD1 or TRBD2 (6 bases each). Germline V gives CDR1 SGHNT, CDR2 YENEEA. The V end was cut by 1 base, the J end by 5 bases, with 17 bases between. The CDR3 loop spans 17 amino acids. In DNA, the CDR3 is TGTGCCAGCAGCTTAGTCCTGGGGGGCTTGCGTACCGGGGAGCTGTTTTTT. This encodes CASSLVLGGLRTGELFF.

The chain has TRBV27 and TRBJ2-5; D gene uncertain. Per germline, CDR1 MNHEY and CDR2 SMNVEV (reference sequence). The CDR3 covers 13 residues. The V gene lost 5 bases and the J gene lost 3 bases, with 10 bases spanning the gap. CDR3 in DNA: TGTGCCAGCAGTCCTCGGTACAAAGAGACCCAGTACTTC. Translation: CASSPRYKETQYF.

This clonotype appeared a few times. This sequence joins TRBV7-9 and TRBJ2-7; the match to TRBD1 covers 9 bases. CDR1 SEHNR and CDR2 FQNEAQ come from the germline V gene (reference sequence). The V gene end was trimmed by 5 bases and the J gene end by 5 bases; junction bases not matched to a gene: 4. CDR3 length: 13 residues. CDR3 sequence (DNA): TGTGCCAGCAGCCACAGGACAGGGGACGAGCAGTACTTC. Translated: CASSHRTGDEQYF.

This clonotype was observed a few times. CDR3 in amino acids: CASSFSEVYGYTF. The CDR3 DNA reads TGTGCCAGCAGTTTCTCTGAAGTCTATGGCTACACCTTC. V gene TRBV12-3 or TRBV12-4 combines with J gene TRBJ1-2; D uncertain. CDR3 length: 13 residues. Trimming took off 3 bases at V and 4 bases at J, with 9 bases between the two ends.

V gene TRBV24-1 combines with J gene TRBJ1-2, with a possible D match to TRBD1 (5 bases). V was pared by 5 bases and J by 6 bases, with 9 bases between. This CDR3 comprises 12 residues. The germline gives CDR1 KGHDR, CDR2 SFDVKD. The DNA of the CDR3 is TGTGCCACCAGTGCCGGGGGAGATGGCTACACCTTC. Its protein product is CATSAGGDGYTF.

This clonotype was observed a handful of times. The chain carries TRBV7-6 and TRBJ2-2; perhaps TRBD2 as D (5 bases). The CDR3 spans 15 residues. Germline V gene sequence: CDR1 SGHVS, CDR2 FNYEAQ. Deletions cut 0 bases from V and 13 bases from J, with 18 bases between. The CDR3 spells CASSLAEVLSLSLFF. The DNA of the CDR3 is TGTGCCAGCAGCTTAGCGGAGGTCCTCTCCCTTTCGCTGTTTTTT.

The chain combines TRBV6-1 with TRBJ2-1; the D gene is possibly TRBD1 (5 bases). The germline V gene has CDR1 MNHNS and CDR2 SASEGT. Trimming took 6 bases from V and 8 from J, leaving 17 bases between them. CDR3 length: 14 residues. Here the CDR3 DNA reads TGTGCCAGCAGGAGTCTGGCAGGGAACGATGAGCAGTTCTTC. Protein: CASRSLAGNDEQFF.

This clonotype was found a few times. V is TRBV5-1 and J is TRBJ2-1; tentatively, D is TRBD1 (5 bases). The CDR3 totals 14 residues. Germline V lookup: CDR1 SGHRS, CDR2 YFSETQ. The V end was cut by 2 bases, the J end by 8 bases, with 14 bases between. The CDR3, as DNA: TGCGCCAGCAGCTTTTTAGGGTGGGGCGATGAGCAGTTCTTC. Translated: CASSFLGWGDEQFF. Using reference TRBV5-1 and TRBJ2-1 for the parts outside the CDR3, the full variable domain is KAGVTQTPRYLIKTRGQQVTLSCSPISGHRSVSWYQQTPGQGLQFLFEYFSETQRNKGNFPGRFSGRQFSNSRSEMNVSTLELGDSALYLCASSFLGWGDEQFFGPGTRLTVL.

The sample holds many counts of this clonotype. The chain is built from TRBV12-3 or TRBV12-4 and TRBJ2-3; D tentatively fits TRBD1 or TRBD2 (5 bases each). V gave up 6 bases and J gave up 5 bases, with 15 bases separating them. The CDR3 has 14 amino acids. The CDR3 protein is CASSPGPLGDTQYF. In DNA form, the CDR3 reads TGTGCCAGCAGCCCGGGACCGTTGGGAGATACGCAGTATTTT.

The CDR3 sequence is CASRGLARGEQYF. DNA of the CDR3: TGTGCCAGCAGGGGACTAGCACGGGGCGAGCAGTACTTC. The rearrangement uses TRBV6-1 and TRBJ2-7; the match to TRBD2 covers 9 bases. This CDR3 contains 13 residues. Looked up from germline, CDR1 is MNHNS and CDR2 is SASEGT. With 6 bases clipped from V and 6 bases from J, the junction kept 6 bases outside the gene matches.

This clonotype was seen a handful of times. The genes are TRBV20-1 and TRBJ1-2; no reliable D call. The CDR3 length is 15 residues. V was clipped by 0 bases and J by 3 bases, with 14 bases between them. CDR1 is DFQATT and CDR2 is SNEGSKA in the germline V gene (reference sequence). The CDR3 here is CSARDPEGGYYGYTF. The CDR3 bases are TGCAGTGCTAGAGATCCCGAGGGAGGGTACTATGGCTACACCTTC.

V usage is TRBV5-1 and J usage is TRBJ1-1; a possible D gene is TRBD1 (6 bases). Germline assignment: CDR1 SGHRS and CDR2 YFSETQ. Between the trimmed V and J ends, which lost 4 bases and 4 bases, there was a span of 17 bases. The CDR3 totals 15 residues. CDR3 in amino acids: CASSGDGGGGTEAFF. The CDR3 DNA sequence: TGCGCCAGCAGCGGCGACGGGGGAGGGGGCACTGAAGCTTTCTTT.

This clonotype was observed a single time. Germline is not matched at one junction end, which may reflect a read error. The chain couples TRBV14 to TRBJ2-5; unclear D gene. The CDR3 covers 13 residues. The germline gives CDR1 SGHDN, CDR2 FVKESK. CDR3 in DNA: TGTGCCAGCATCCAAGGTCTACAAGAGACCCAGTACTTC. This sequence encodes CASIQGLQETQYF.

This clonotype was recorded at least ten times. The rearrangement uses TRBV7-2 and TRBJ2-5; D is unresolved. This CDR3 region has 13 residues. Germline V gives CDR1 SGHTA, CDR2 FQGNSA. V lost 1 base and J lost 3, with 6 bases in between. The CDR3 coding sequence is TGTGCCAGCAGCTTAGACAGAGAAGAGACCCAGTACTTC. It codes for CASSLDREETQYF.

This clonotype was seen many times. The V and J genes are TRBV13 and TRBJ1-1, with 7 nucleotides matching TRBD1. The CDR3 consists of 16 residues. The germline V gene has CDR1 PRHDT and CDR2 FYEKMQ (reference sequence). V trimming: 5 bases; J trimming: 3 bases; junction bases outside the gene matches: 12. The CDR3 spells CASSLRQGPVHTEAFF. CDR3 DNA sequence: TGTGCCAGCAGCCTGCGACAGGGTCCCGTACACACTGAAGCTTTCTTT.